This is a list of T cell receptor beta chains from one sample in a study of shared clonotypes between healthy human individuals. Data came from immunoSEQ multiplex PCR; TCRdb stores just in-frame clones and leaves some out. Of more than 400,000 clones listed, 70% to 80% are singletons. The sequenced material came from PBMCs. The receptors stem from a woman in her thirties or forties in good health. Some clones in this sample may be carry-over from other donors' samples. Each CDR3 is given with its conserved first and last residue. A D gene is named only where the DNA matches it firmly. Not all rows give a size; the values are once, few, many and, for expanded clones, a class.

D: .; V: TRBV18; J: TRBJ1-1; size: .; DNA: TGTGCCAGCTCACCATTCACAGGAAAAATGAACACTGAAGCTTTCTTT; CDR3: CASSPFTGKMNTEAFF
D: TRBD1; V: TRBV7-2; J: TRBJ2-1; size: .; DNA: TGTGCCAGCAGCGTAAGGGGGCTCCTCTCTGACAATGAGCAGTTCTTC; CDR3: CASSVRGLLSDNEQFF
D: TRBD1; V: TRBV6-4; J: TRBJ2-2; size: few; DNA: TGTGCCAGCAGTAAAGAACAGGGGCGCGGGGAGCTGTTTTTT; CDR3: CASSKEQGRGELFF
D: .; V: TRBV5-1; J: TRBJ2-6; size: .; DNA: TGCGCCAGCAGCCCAGCCGGACAATCTGGGGCCAACGTCCTGACTTTC; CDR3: CASSPAGQSGANVLTF
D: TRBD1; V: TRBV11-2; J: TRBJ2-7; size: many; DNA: TGTGCCAGCAGCCGCGGACAGGGGATGCCCTACGAGCAGTACTTC; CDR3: CASSRGQGMPYEQYF
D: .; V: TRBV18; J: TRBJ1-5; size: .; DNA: TGTGCCAGCTCACCACCGATCAGGGATAGCAATCAGCCCCAGCATTTT; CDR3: CASSPPIRDSNQPQHF
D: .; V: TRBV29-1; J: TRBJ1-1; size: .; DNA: TGCAGCGTTGATGGCTCAGAAGCTTTCTTT; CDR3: CSVDGSEAFF
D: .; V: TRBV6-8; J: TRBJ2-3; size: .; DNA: TGTGCCAGCAGACGCCGGGGACGTTGCACAGATACGCAGTATTTT; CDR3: CASRRRGRCTDTQYF
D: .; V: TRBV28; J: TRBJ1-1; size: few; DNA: TGTGCCAGCACAAGCTTACCTTTGAACACTGAAGCTTTCTTT; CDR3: CASTSLPLNTEAFF
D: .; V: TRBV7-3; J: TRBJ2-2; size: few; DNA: TGTGCCAGCAGCTCCCCAAACACCGGGGAGCTGTTTTTT; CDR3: CASSSPNTGELFF
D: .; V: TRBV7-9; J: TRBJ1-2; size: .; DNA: TGTGCCAGCAGCTTAGACGGCGGGGGCTACACCTTC; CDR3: CASSLDGGGYTF
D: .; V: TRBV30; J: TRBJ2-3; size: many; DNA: TGTGCCTGGAGTGTAGGGCTTAGCACAGATACGCAGTATTTT; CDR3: CAWSVGLSTDTQYF
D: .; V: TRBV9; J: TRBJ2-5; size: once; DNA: TGTGCCAGCAGCGTAGAACCACAAGAGACCCAGTACTTC; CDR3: CASSVEPQETQYF
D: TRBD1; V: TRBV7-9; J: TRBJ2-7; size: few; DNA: TGTGCCAGCAGCCAGGACAGGACGGCGCAGTACTTC; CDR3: CASSQDRTAQYF